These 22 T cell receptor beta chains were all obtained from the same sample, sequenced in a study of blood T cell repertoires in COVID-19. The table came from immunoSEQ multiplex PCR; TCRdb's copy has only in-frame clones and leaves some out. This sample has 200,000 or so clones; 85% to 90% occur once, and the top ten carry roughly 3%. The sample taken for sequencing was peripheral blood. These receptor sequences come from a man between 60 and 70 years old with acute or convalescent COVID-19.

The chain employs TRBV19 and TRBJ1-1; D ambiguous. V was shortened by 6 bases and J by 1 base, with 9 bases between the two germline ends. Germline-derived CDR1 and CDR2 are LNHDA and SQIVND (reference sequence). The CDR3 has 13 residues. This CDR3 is CASSAGGNTEAFF. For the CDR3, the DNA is TGTGCCAGTAGCGCGGGCGGGAACACTGAAGCTTTCTTT. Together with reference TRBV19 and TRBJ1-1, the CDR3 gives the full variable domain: DGGITQSPKYLFRKEGQNVTLSCEQNLNHDAMYWYRQDPGQGLRLIYYSQIVNDFQKGDIAEGYSVSREKKESFPLTVTSAQKNPTAFYLCASSAGGNTEAFFGQGTRLTVV.

CDR3 nucleotide sequence: TGTGCCAGCAGTGATCCTACAGGGACGAACTATGGCTACACCTTC. This gives the protein CASSDPTGTNYGYTF. The chain is built from TRBV6-1 and TRBJ1-2, with a possible D match to TRBD1 (6 bases). CDR3 length equals 15 residues. The V gene's germline CDR1 is MNHNS and CDR2 SASEGT. The V end was cut by 3 bases, the J end by 2 bases, with 13 bases between.

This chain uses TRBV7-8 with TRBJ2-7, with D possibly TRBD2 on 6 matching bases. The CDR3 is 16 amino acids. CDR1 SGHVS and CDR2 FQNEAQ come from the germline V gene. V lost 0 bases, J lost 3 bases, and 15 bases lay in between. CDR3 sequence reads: CASSLAGGLPNYEQYF. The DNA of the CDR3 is TGTGCCAGCAGCTTAGCGGGGGGTTTGCCGAACTACGAGCAGTACTTC. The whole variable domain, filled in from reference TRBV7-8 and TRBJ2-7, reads GAGVSQSPRYKVAKRGQDVALRCDPISGHVSLFWYQQALGQGPEFLTYFQNEAQLDKSGLPSDRFFAERPEGSVSTLKIQRTQQEDSAVYLCASSLAGGLPNYEQYFGPGTRLTVT.

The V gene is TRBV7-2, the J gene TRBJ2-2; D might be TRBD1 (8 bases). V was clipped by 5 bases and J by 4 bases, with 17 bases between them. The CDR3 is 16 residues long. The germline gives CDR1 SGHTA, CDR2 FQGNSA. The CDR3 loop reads CASSLTGGGGTGELFF. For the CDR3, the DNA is TGTGCCAGCAGCCTAACAGGGGGAGGGGGCACCGGGGAGCTGTTTTTT.

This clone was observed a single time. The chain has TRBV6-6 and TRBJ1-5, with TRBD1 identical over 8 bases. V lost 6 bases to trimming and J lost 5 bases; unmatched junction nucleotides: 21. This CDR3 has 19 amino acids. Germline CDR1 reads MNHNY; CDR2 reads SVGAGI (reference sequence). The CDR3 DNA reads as TGTGCCAGCAGCTCCTCGGGCGGGCCAATGTGGGACAGGCATCAGCCCCAGCATTTT. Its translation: CASSSSGGPMWDRHQPQHF.

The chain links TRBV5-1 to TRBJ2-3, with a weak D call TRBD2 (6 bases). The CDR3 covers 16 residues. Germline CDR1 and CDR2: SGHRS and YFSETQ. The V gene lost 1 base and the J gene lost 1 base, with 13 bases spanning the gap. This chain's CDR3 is CASSLHPGEGTDTQYF. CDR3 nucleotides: TGCGCCAGCAGCTTGCATCCGGGAGAGGGCACAGATACGCAGTATTTT.

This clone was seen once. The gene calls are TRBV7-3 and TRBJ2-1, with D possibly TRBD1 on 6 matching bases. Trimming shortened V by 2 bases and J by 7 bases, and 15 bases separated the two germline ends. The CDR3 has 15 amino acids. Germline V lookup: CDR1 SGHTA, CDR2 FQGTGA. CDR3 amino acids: CASSLLGMGANEQFF. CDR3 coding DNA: TGTGCCAGCAGCTTACTAGGGATGGGGGCGAATGAGCAGTTCTTC. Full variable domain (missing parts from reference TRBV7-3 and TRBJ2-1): GAGVSQTPSNKVTEKGKYVELRCDPISGHTALYWYRQSLGQGPEFLIYFQGTGAADDSGLPNDRFFAVRPEGSVSTLKIQRTERGDSAVYLCASSLLGMGANEQFFGPGTRLTVL.

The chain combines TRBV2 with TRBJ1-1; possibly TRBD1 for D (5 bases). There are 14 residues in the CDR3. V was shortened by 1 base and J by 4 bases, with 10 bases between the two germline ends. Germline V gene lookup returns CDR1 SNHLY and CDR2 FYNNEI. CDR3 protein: CASSEGGPGTEAFF. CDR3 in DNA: TGTGCCAGCAGTGAAGGGGGCCCGGGCACTGAAGCTTTCTTT.

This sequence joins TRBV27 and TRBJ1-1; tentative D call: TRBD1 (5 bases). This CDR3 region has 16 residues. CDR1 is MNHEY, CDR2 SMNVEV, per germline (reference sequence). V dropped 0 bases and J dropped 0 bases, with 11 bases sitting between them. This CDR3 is CASSLSSTGVNTEAFF. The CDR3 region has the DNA TGTGCCAGCAGTTTATCGAGTACAGGCGTGAACACTGAAGCTTTCTTT.

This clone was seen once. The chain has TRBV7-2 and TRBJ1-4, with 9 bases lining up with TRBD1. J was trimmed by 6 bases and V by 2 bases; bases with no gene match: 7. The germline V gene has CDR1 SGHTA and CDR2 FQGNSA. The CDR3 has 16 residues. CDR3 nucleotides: TGTGCCAGCAGCTTAAGGGCGGGACAGGGAGATGAAAAACTGTTTTTT. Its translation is CASSLRAGQGDEKLFF.

In DNA, the CDR3 is TGTGCCAGCAGCTTGGGGACTAGCGGGGAACTCTCCTACAATGAGCAGTTCTTC. The encoded protein is CASSLGTSGELSYNEQFF. The chain carries TRBV7-6 and TRBJ2-1, with 13 bases lining up with TRBD2. Per the germline V gene, CDR1 is SGHVS and CDR2 is FNYEAQ. The CDR3 is 18 residues long. V shed 3 bases and J 0 bases; nucleotides not matched to a gene: 5.

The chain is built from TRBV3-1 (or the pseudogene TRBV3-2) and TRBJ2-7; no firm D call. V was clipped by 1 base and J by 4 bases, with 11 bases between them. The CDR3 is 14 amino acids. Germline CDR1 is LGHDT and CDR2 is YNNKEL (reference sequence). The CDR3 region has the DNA TGTGCCAGCAGCCAAGGATCGAGTACTTACGAGCAGTACTTC. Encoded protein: CASSQGSSTYEQYF.

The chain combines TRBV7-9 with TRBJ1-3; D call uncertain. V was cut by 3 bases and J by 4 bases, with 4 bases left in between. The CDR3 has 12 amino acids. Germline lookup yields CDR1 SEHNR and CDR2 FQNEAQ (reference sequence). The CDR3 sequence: CASSFTGNTIYF. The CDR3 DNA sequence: TGTGCCAGCAGCTTTACAGGAAACACCATATATTTT.

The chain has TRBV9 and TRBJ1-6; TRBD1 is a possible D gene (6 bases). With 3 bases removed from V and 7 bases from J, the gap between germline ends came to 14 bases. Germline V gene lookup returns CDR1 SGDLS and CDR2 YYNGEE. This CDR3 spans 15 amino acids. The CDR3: CASSATTGFNSPLHF. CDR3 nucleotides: TGTGCCAGCAGCGCCACAACAGGGTTCAATTCACCCCTCCACTTT.

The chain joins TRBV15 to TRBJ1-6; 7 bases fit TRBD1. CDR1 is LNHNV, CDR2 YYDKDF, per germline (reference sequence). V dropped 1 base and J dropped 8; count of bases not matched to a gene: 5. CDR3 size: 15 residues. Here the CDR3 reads CATSRGRTGYSPLHF. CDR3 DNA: TGTGCCACCAGCAGAGGAAGGACAGGTTATTCACCCCTCCACTTT.

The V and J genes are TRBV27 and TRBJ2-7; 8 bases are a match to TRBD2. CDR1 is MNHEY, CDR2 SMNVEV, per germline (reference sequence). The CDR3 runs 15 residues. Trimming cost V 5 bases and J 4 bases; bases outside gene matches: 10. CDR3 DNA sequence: TGTGCCAGCAGTCACCCCCGGGGGGGTAATTACGAGCAGTACTTC. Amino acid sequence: CASSHPRGGNYEQYF.

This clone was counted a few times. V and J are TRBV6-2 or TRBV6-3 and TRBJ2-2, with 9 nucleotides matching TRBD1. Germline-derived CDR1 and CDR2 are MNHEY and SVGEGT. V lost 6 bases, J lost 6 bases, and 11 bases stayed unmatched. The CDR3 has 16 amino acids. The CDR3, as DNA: TGTGCCAGCAGCATGAGGGGACAGGGCAACGCCGGGGAGCTGTTTTTT. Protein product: CASSMRGQGNAGELFF.

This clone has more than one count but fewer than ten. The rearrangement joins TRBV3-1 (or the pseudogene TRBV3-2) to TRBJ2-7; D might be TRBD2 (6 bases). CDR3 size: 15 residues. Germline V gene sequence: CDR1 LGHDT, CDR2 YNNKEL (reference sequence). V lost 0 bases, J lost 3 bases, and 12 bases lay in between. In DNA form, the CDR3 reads TGTGCCAGCAGCCAAGATTGGCGGGGTATCTACGAGCAGTACTTC. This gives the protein CASSQDWRGIYEQYF.

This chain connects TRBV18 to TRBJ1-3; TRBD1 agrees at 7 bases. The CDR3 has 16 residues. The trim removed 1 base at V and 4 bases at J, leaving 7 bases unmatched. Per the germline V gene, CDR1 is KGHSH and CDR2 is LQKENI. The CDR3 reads CASSPRDRIVGNTIYF. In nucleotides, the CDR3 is TGTGCCAGCTCACCACGGGACAGAATTGTGGGAAACACCATATATTTT.

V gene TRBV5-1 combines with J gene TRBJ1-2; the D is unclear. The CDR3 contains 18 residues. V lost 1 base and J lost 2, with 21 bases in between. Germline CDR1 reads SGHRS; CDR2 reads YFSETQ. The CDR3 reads CASSLSPTSSAGNYGYTF. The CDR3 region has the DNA TGCGCCAGCAGCTTGAGCCCCACAAGTTCCGCGGGAAACTATGGCTACACCTTC.

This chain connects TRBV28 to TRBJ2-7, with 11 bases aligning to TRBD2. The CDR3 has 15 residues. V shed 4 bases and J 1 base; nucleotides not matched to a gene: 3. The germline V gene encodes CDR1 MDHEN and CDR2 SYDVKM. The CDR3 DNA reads TGTGCCAGCAGTTCTAGCGGGGGGAAATCCTACGAGCAGTACTTC. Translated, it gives CASSSSGGKSYEQYF.

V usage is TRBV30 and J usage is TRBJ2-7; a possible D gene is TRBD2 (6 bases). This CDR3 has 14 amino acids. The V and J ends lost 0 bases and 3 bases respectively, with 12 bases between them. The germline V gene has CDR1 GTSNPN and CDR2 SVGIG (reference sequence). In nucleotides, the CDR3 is TGTGCCTGGAGTGTGGGGAGGTCGGGCTACGAGCAGTACTTC. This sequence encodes CAWSVGRSGYEQYF. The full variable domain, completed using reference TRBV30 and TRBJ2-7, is SQTIHQWPATLVQPVGSPLSLECTVEGTSNPNLYWYRQAAGRGLQLLFYSVGIGQISSEVPQNLSASRPQDRQFILSSKKLLLSDSGFYLCAWSVGRSGYEQYFGPGTRLTVT.